This T cell receptor beta chain derives from a study of cytomegalovirus exposure and HLA in healthy donors. About the research overall: Genotyping of roughly 400 donors showed that about 79% belonged to the Caucasian-associated ancestry cluster.

Study outcomes and limitations: In a later analysis, HLA-C alleles had the fewest associated TCRs, DRB1 alleles the most. Certain sequence variants were highly shared and formed a cluster, and this cluster was likely a sequencing artifact.

Details on this clone: Its antigen is not identified.

The CDR3 length is 13 residues. Per germline, CDR1 MNHEY and CDR2 SVGAGI. The V and J ends lost 6 bases and 4 bases respectively, with 9 bases between them. PCR used 60 Vbeta primers and 13 Jbeta primers. Sequencing used immunoSEQ multiplex PCR; TCRdb keeps in-frame clones, though not all of them. The table records about 190,000 clones, roughly 77% of them present only once. The chain combines TRBV6-5 with TRBJ2-2; tentative D call: TRBD1 (6 bases). Input material: PBMCs. The sequence was collected from a man between 25 and 39 years old in good health and CMV-seropositive. The CDR3 reads CASRSGATGELFF. In DNA form, the CDR3 reads TGTGCCAGCAGGTCAGGGGCCACCGGGGAGCTGTTTTTT.